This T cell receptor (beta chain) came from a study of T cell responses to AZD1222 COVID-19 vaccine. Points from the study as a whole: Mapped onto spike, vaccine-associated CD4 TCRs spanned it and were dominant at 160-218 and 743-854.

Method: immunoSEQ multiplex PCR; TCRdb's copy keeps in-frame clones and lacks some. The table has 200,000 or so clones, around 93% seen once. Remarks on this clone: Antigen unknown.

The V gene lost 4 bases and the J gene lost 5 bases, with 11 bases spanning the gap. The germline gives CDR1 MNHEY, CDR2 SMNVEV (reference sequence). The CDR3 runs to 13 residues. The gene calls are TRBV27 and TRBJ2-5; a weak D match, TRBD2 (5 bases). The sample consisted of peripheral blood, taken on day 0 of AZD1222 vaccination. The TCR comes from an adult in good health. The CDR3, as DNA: TGTGCCAGCAGTTCGGGGTGGAGGGAGACCCAGTACTTC. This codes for CASSSGWRETQYF.